The entry below describes one T cell receptor beta chain. In the source study's methods: Nucleated cell number was recorded as an estimate derived from reference gene primer amplification. Clones were sequenced by immunoSEQ multiplex PCR, and TCRdb holds only the in-frame ones, with some missing. V and J calls and clone size come straight from that table; D and trimming were deduced from the DNA. The sample has 130,000 to 150,000 clones, less than 90% seen once. Contact with a PCR-confirmed or clinician-diagnosed COVID-19 case occurred within 2 weeks of entry. The entry originates in a study of blood T cell repertoires in COVID-19. Across the whole study: Sources were T cells, B-cell-depleted T cells, or PBMCs; the material itself was cDNA or gDNA.

Per the germline V gene, CDR1 is SGHNT and CDR2 is YYREEE (reference sequence). V was cut by 0 bases and J by 1 base, with 7 bases left in between. The CDR3 sequence is 14 residues long. The sequenced sample consisted of PBMCs or T cells enriched from blood (not recorded which). The chain uses TRBV5-4 and TRBJ1-1, with a possible D match to TRBD1 (5 bases). This clonotype was sampled from a woman aged 45 to 65 who had been exposed to COVID-19. The CDR3: CASSLGQKNTEAFF. The CDR3 region has the DNA TGTGCCAGCAGCTTGGGACAGAAGAACACTGAAGCTTTCTTT.